Listed here is a single TCR beta chain. Its target is unknown. This sample was included in a study of CD8+ T cells in alopecia areata. Sequencing relied on a cDNA template that was reverse transcribed from extracted RNA. Some clones are missing from TCRdb's copy, which holds only in-frame ones; the method was immunoSEQ multiplex PCR. The sample includes about 250,000 clones, around 67% of them seen just once. Broader study findings: Researchers reported that TCR sharing among patients proved less clear than in mice, possibly HLA-linked.

This CDR3 contains 12 residues. Germline loops: CDR1 ENHRY, CDR2 SYGVKD. V gave up 4 bases and J gave up 1 base, with 5 bases separating them. This sequence originates from a human donor with alopecia areata. Specimen: CD4+ T cells sorted from blood, collected at week 0. The V and J genes are TRBV10-3 and TRBJ2-7, with unresolved D. The CDR3 region is CAISGVSYEQYF. CDR3 nucleotides: TGTGCCATCAGTGGGGTATCCTACGAGCAGTACTTC.